This T cell receptor (beta chain) was identified during a study of blood T cell repertoires in COVID-19. Study overall: Sample material is recorded as cDNA or gDNA derived from T cells, B-cell-depleted T cells, or PBMCs.

Measured with immunoSEQ multiplex PCR; TCRdb has only the in-frame clones, and not every one. The table shows 250,000 to 350,000 clones, with roughly nine tenths occurring only once. This CDR3 has 16 residues. The sample was peripheral blood. J is TRBJ2-7 and V is TRBV21-1; TRBD2, as called in the table, went unchecked against the DNA. TRBV21-1 is a pseudogene segment. The source is a woman in her 30s with COVID-19, enrolled during active disease. The CDR3 loop reads CASSKSEGEVSYEQYF. CDR3 bases: TGTGCCAGCAGCAAATCGGAGGGAGAGGTCTCCTACGAGCAGTACTTC.